This paragraph covers one TCR beta chain sequence. V was clipped by 6 bases and J by 5 bases; unmatched bases: 4. This CDR3 is built from 13 residues. Germline CDR1 reads MNHEY; CDR2 reads SVGEGT. This sample stems from a study of blood T cell repertoires in COVID-19. Clones were read by immunoSEQ multiplex PCR, and TCRdb kept only the in-frame ones, dropping some. This sample has 300,000 to 400,000 clones, with about 89% found just once. This receptor was taken from a woman in her 50s who had recovered from COVID-19. The sequencing sample was made of peripheral blood. The rearrangement joins TRBV6-2 or TRBV6-3 to TRBJ2-1; 7 bases fit TRBD2. CDR3 nucleotides: TGTGCCAGCAGCGCCGGGACTAACAATGAGCAGTTCTTC. Its protein is CASSAGTNNEQFF.